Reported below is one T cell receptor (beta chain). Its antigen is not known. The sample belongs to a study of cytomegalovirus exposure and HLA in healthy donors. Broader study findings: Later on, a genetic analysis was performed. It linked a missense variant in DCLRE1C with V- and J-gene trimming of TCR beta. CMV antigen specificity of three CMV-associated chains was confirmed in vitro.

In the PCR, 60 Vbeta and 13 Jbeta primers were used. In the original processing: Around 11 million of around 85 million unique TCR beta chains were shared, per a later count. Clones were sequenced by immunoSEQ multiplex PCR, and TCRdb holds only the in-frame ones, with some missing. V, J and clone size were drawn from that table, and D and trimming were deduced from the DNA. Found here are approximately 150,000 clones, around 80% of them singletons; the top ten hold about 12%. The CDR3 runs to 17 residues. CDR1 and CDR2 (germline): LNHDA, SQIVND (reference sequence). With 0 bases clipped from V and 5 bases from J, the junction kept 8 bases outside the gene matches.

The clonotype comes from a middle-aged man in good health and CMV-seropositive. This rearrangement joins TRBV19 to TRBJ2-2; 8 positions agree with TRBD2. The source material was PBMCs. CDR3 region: CASSIEALGGRTGELFF. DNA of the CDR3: TGTGCCAGTAGTATAGAGGCCTTAGGCGGGAGGACCGGGGAGCTGTTTTTT.